This TCR beta chain was sequenced in a study of blood T cell repertoires in COVID-19. Whole-study context: Researchers got acute and convalescent COVID-19 samples from the United States, Italy and Spain. T cells, B-cell-depleted T cells, or PBMCs supplied cDNA or gDNA.

CDR3 size: 15 residues. The J segment lost 5 bases and the V segment lost 0 bases, leaving 5 bases of the junction unmatched. Germline V gene data show CDR1 as SGHRS and CDR2 as YFSETQ. Original processing methods: How many nucleated cells were present was estimated from reference gene primer amplification. Assay used: immunoSEQ multiplex PCR; TCRdb lists only in-frame clones, some missing. V, J and clone size are taken as reported in that table, and D and trimming were inferred from the DNA itself. The data show 100,000 or so clones, approximately 80% seen once. This sequence joins TRBV5-1 and TRBJ2-4, with 7 bases lining up with TRBD2. The origin of this receptor is a woman in her 70s with acute or convalescent COVID-19. The sequenced sample consisted of peripheral blood. The CDR3 bases are TGCGCCAGCAGCTTGGTCAGGGCGGGGGAAAACATTCAGTACTTC. Residues: CASSLVRAGENIQYF.